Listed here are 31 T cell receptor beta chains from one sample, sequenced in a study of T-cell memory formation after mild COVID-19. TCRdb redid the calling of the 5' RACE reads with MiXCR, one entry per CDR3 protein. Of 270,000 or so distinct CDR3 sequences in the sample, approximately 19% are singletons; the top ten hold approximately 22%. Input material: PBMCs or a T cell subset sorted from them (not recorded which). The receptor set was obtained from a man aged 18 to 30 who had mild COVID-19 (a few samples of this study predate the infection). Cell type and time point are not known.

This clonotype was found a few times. The chain's CDR3 is CASSPGTQTLDTQYF. In DNA, the CDR3 is TGTGCCAGCAGCCCCGGGACCCAAACCCTCGATACGCAGTATTTT. V and J are TRBV11-1 and TRBJ2-3, with D perhaps given as TRBD1 or TRBD2 (5 bases each). In germline, CDR1 is SGHAT, CDR2 FQDESV (reference sequence). V was clipped by 5 bases and J by 6 bases, with 18 bases between them. CDR3 size: 15 residues.

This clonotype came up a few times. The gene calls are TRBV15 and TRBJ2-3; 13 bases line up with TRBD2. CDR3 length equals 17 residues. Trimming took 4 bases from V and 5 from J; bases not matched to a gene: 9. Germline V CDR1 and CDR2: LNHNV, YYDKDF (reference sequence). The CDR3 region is CATSKEERTSGGDTQYF. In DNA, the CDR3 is TGTGCCACCAGCAAAGAGGAAAGGACTAGCGGGGGAGATACGCAGTATTTT. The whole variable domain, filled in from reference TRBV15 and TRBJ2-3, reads DAMVIQNPRYQVTQFGKPVTLSCSQTLNHNVMYWYQQKSSQAPKLLFHYYDKDFNNEADTPDNFQSRRPNTSFCFLDIRSPGLGDTAMYLCATSKEERTSGGDTQYFGPGTRLTVL.

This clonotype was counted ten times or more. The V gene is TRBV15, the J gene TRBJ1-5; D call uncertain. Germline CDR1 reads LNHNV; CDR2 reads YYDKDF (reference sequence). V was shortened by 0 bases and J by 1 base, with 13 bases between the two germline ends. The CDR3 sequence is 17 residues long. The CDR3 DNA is TGTGCCACCAGCAGAGATGTGGCAGGACCAAGCAATCAGCCCCAGCATTTT. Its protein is CATSRDVAGPSNQPQHF.

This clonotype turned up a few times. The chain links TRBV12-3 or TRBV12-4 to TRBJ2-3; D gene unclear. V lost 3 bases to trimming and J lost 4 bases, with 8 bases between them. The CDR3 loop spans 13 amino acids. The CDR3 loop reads CASSFIVADTQYF. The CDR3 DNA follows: TGTGCCAGCAGTTTTATTGTAGCAGATACGCAGTATTTT.

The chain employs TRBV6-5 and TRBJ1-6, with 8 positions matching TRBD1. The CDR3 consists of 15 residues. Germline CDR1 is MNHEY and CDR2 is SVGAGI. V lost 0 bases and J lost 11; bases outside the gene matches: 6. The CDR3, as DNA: TGTGCCAGCAGTTACTCGACAGGGGCGTTGGCACCCCTCCACTTT. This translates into CASSYSTGALAPLHF.

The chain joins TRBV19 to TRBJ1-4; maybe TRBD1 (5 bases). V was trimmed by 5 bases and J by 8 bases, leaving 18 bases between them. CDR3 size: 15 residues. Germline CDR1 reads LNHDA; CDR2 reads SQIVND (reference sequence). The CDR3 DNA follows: TGTGCCAGTAGTCCCCTAGGGGCTGCGGAAGAAAAACTGTTTTTT. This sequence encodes CASSPLGAAEEKLFF.

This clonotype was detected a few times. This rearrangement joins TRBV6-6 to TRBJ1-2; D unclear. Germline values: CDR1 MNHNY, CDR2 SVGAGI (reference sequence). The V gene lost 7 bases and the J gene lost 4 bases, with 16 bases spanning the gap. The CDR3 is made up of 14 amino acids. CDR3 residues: CASTIREKSYGYTF. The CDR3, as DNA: TGTGCCAGCACGATCCGGGAGAAATCCTATGGCTACACCTTC.

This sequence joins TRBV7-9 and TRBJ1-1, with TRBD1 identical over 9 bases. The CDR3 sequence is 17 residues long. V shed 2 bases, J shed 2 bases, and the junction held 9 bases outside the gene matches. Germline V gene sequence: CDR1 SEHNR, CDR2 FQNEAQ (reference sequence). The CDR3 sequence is CASSLRGTGRVNTEAFF. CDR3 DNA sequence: TGTGCCAGCAGCTTACGGGGGACAGGGAGGGTTAACACTGAAGCTTTCTTT.

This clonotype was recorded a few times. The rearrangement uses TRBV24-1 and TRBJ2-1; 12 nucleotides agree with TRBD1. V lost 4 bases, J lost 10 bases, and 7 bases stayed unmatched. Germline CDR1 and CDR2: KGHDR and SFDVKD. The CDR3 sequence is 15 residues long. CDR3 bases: TGTGCCACCAGTGACTCGGGACAGGGGGCAAGGGAGCAGTTCTTC. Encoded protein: CATSDSGQGAREQFF.

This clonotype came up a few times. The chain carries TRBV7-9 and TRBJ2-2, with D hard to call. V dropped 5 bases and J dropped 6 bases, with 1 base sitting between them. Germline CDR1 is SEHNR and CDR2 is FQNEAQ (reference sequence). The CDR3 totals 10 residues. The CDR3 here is CASSPGELFF. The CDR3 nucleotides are TGTGCCAGCAGCCCCGGGGAGCTGTTTTTT.

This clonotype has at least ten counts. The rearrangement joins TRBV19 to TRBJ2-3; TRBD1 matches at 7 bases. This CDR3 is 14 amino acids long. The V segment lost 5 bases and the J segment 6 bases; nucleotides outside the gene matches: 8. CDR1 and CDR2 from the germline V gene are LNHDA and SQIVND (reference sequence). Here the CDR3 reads CASSPGTEVDTQYF. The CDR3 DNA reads TGTGCCAGTAGTCCGGGGACAGAGGTGGATACGCAGTATTTT.

The CDR3 nucleotides read TGCGCCAGCAGCTTGGAGGGACAGAACTATGGCTACACCTTC. Its translation: CASSLEGQNYGYTF. The rearrangement uses TRBV5-1 and TRBJ1-2; 7 nucleotides agree with TRBD1. From germline, CDR1 is SGHRS and CDR2 YFSETQ. This CDR3 is built from 14 residues. The V and J ends lost 0 bases and 2 bases, in that order; junction bases with no gene match: 1.

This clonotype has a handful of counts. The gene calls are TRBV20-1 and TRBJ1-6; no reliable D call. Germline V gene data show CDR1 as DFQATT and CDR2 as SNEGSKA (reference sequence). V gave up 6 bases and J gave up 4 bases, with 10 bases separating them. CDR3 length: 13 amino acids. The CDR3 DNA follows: TGCAGTGCCGCGTTGCCGTATAATTCACCCCTCCACTTT. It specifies CSAALPYNSPLHF.

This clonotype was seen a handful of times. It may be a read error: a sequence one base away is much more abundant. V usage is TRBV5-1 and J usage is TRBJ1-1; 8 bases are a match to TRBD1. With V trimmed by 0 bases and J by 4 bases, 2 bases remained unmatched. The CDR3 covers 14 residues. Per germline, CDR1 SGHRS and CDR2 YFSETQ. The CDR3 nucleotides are TGCGCCAGCAGCTTGGGTCAGGGGGCCACTGAAGCTTTCTTT. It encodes CASSLGQGATEAFF. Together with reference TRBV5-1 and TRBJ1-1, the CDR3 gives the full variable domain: KAGVTQTPRYLIKTRGQQVTLSCSPISGHRSVSWYQQTPGQGLQFLFEYFSETQRNKGNFPGRFSGRQFSNSRSEMNVSTLELGDSALYLCASSLGQGATEAFFGQGTRLTVV.

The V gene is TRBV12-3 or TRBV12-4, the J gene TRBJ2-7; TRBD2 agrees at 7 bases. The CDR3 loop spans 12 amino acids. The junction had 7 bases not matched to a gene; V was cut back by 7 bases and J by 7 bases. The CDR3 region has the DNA TGTGCCAGCACGCGGGGGTTAGGGGAGCAGTACTTC. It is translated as CASTRGLGEQYF.

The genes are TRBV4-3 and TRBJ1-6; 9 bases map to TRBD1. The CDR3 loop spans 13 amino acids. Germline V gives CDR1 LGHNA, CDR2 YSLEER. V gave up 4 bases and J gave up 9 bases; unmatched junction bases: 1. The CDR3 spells CASSPTGGSPLHF. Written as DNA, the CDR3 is TGCGCCAGCAGCCCGACAGGGGGTTCACCCCTCCACTTT.

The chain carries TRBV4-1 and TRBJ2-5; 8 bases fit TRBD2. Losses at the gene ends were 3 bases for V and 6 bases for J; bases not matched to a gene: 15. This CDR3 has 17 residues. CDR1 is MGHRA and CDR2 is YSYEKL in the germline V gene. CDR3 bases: TGCGCCAGCAGCCAGACGATTCTAGCGGGCCCAAGAAAGACCCAGTACTTC. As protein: CASSQTILAGPRKTQYF.

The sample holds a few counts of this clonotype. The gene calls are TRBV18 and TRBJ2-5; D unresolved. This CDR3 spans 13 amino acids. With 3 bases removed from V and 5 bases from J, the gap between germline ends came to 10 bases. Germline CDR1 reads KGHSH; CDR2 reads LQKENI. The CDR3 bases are TGTGCCAGCTCACCGGGTTCCAGGGAGACCCAGTACTTC. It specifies CASSPGSRETQYF.

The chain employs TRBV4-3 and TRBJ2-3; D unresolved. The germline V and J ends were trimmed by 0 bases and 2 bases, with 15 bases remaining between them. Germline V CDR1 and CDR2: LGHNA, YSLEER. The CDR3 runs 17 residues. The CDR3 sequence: CASSQDKASDLTDTQYF. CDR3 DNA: TGCGCCAGCAGCCAAGATAAGGCTAGTGATCTCACAGATACGCAGTATTTT.

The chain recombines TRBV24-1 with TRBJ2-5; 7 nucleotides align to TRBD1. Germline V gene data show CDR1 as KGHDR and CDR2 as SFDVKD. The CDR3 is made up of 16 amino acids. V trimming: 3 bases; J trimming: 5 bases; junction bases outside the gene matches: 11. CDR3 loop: CATSDRREGAGETQYF. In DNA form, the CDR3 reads TGTGCCACCAGTGATAGGCGTGAGGGGGCAGGTGAGACCCAGTACTTC.

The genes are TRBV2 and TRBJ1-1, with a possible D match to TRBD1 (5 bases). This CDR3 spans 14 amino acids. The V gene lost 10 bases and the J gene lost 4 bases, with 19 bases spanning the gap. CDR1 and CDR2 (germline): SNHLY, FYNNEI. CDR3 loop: CAKGRDHGSTEAFF. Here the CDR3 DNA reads TGTGCCAAAGGCAGGGACCATGGGTCCACTGAAGCTTTCTTT.

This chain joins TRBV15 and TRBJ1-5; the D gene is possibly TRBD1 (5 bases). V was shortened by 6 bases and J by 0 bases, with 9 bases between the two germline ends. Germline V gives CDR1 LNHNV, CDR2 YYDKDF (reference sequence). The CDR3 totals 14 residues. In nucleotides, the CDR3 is TGTGCCACCAGACAGGACTTTAGCAATCAGCCCCAGCATTTT. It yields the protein CATRQDFSNQPQHF.

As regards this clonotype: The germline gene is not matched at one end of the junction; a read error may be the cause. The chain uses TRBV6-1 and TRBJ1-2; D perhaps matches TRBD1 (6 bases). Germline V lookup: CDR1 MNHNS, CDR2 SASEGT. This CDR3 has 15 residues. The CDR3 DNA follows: TGTGCCTGCAGTGAAATCGGACAGTCTTATATGGGCTACACCTTC. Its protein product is CACSEIGQSYMGYTF.

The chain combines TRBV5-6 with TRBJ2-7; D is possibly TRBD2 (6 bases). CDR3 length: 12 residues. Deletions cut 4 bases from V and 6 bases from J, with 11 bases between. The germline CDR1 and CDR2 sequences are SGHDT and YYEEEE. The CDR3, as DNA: TGTGCCAGCAGCCGACTAGTGGGCGAGCAGTACGTC. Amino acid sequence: CASSRLVGEQYV.

The CDR3 loop reads CASLVPTGSGDYGYTF. The CDR3 DNA is TGTGCCAGCCTGGTGCCGACAGGGAGTGGAGACTATGGCTACACCTTC. The chain joins TRBV27 to TRBJ1-2; 7 nucleotides match TRBD1. The CDR3 has 16 residues. The germline V gene has CDR1 MNHEY and CDR2 SMNVEV (reference sequence). V lost 8 bases to trimming and J lost 3 bases; unmatched junction nucleotides: 15.

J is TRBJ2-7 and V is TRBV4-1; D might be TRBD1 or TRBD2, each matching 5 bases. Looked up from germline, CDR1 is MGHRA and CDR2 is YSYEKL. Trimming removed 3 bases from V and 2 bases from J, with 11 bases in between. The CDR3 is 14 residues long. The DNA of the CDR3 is TGCGCCAGCAGCCAGGGGGAGAGTGCCTACGAGCAGTACTTC. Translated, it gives CASSQGESAYEQYF.

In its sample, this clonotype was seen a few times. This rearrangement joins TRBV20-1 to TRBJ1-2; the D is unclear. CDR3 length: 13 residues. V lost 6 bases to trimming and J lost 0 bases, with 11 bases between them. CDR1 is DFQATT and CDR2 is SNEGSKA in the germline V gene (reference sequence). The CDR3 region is CSAPEGSNYGYTF. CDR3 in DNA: TGCAGTGCCCCGGAGGGTTCTAACTATGGCTACACCTTC.

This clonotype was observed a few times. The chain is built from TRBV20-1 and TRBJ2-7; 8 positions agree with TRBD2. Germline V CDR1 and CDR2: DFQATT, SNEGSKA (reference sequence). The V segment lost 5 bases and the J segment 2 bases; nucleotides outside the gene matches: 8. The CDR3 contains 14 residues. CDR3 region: CSAGLGGLAYEQYV. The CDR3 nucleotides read TGCAGTGCTGGGTTAGGGGGACTAGCCTACGAGCAGTACGTC.

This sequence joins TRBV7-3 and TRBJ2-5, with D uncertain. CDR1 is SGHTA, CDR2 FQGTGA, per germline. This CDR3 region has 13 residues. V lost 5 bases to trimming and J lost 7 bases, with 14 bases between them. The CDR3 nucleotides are TGTGCCAGCAGCCAGACATCCTCGGGGACCCAGTACTTC. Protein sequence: CASSQTSSGTQYF.

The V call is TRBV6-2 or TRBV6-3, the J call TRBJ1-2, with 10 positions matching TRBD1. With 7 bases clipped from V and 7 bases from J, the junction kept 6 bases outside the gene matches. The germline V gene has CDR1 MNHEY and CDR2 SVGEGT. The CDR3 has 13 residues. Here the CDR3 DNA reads TGTGCCAGCACCGATCGGGACAGGGGTGGCTACACCTTC. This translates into CASTDRDRGGYTF.

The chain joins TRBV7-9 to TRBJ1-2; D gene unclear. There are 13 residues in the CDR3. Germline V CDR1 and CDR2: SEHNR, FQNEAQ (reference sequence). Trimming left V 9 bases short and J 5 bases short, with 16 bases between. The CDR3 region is CASGSYPGYGYTF. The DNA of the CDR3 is TGTGCCAGTGGGTCTTATCCGGGGTATGGCTACACCTTC.